Below, one T cell receptor (beta chain) is given with its context. The data belong to a study of OX40 agonist ivuxolimab in advanced cancers. The table came from immunoSEQ multiplex PCR; TCRdb's copy has only in-frame clones and leaves some out. Altogether over 15,000 clones are present, roughly 84% being singletons, with the ten largest covering 3% to 4.5%. Germline-derived CDR1 and CDR2 are SNHLY and FYNNEI. The CDR3 totals 14 residues. Between the trimmed V and J ends, which lost 6 bases and 3 bases, there was a span of 11 bases. The sequence derives from an adult with an advanced solid tumor such as melanoma, head and neck, liver or kidney cancer. This chain uses TRBV2 with TRBJ2-2; perhaps TRBD1 as D (6 bases). Sequencing was performed on CD4+ or CD8+ T cells sorted from blood, taken in a trial of the OX40 agonist ivuxolimab. The CDR3: CASSRDTDTGELFF. CDR3 nucleotides: TGTGCCAGCAGCCGGGACACCGACACCGGGGAGCTGTTTTTT.